This entry lists 6 T cell receptor beta chains sequenced from one sample in a study of T cell responses to AZD1222 COVID-19 vaccine. The method was immunoSEQ multiplex PCR; TCRdb's version includes in-frame clones alone and lacks a portion of them. The repertoire holds over 150,000 clones, with 70% to 90% as singletons. Sequences were derived from peripheral blood, sampled 28 days after the second AZD1222 dose. The receptors here all came from an adult who received the AZD1222 COVID-19 vaccine.

About this clone itself: This CDR3 is also generated by other DNA sequences in the sample. This chain connects TRBV2 to TRBJ2-7; 7 bases align to TRBD1. The CDR3 totals 12 residues. Losses at the gene ends were 4 bases for V and 3 bases for J; bases not matched to a gene: 0. Germline V lookup: CDR1 SNHLY, CDR2 FYNNEI. DNA of the CDR3: TGTGCCAGCAGTGGACAGGGCTACGAGCAGTACTTC. Amino acids: CASSGQGYEQYF.

The chain joins TRBV14 to TRBJ1-2; D is ambiguous. There are 16 residues in the CDR3. Germline CDR1 reads SGHDN; CDR2 reads FVKESK. V lost 1 base, J lost 5 bases, and 17 bases lay in between. CDR3 nucleotides: TGTGCCAGCAGCCAAGGAAATCGAGCCCTTTCATATGGCTACACCTTC. Its protein product is CASSQGNRALSYGYTF.

V gene TRBV18 combines with J gene TRBJ1-2; no clear D. Trimming cost V 6 bases and J 1 base, with 9 bases left between them. From germline, CDR1 is KGHSH and CDR2 LQKENI. The CDR3 runs 13 residues. CDR3 sequence (DNA): TGTGCCAGCTCGCCAACAGATAACTATGGCTACACCTTC. This translates into CASSPTDNYGYTF.

The V gene is TRBV5-4, the J gene TRBJ1-1, with D uncertain. The V and J ends lost 2 bases and 4 bases respectively, with 15 bases between them. Germline V lookup: CDR1 SGHNT, CDR2 YYREEE (reference sequence). CDR3 size: 15 residues. In nucleotides, the CDR3 is TGTGCCAGCAGCTTAGTTATGGGGTCTAGCACTGAAGCTTTCTTT. Encoded protein: CASSLVMGSSTEAFF.

The rearrangement links TRBV5-8 to TRBJ2-5; a possible D gene is TRBD2 (5 bases). CDR3 length: 17 residues. Germline loops: CDR1 SGHTS, CDR2 YDEGEE. With 1 base removed from V and 5 bases from J, the gap between germline ends came to 21 bases. The CDR3 DNA is TGTGCCAGCAGCTTGTTCGGTAGCGCGCCGAGGCGGGAGACCCAGTACTTC. It codes for CASSLFGSAPRRETQYF.

In its sample, this clone was seen once. The rearrangement joins TRBV19 to TRBJ1-3; D possibly corresponds to TRBD1 (6 bases). Deletions cut 3 bases from V and 2 bases from J, with 14 bases between. CDR1 LNHDA and CDR2 SQIVND come from the germline V gene (reference sequence). The CDR3 has 16 amino acids. Here the CDR3 DNA reads TGTGCCAGTAGTATCAGCAGGGCAGGGGCTGGAAACACCATATATTTT. Amino acid sequence: CASSISRAGAGNTIYF. The entire variable domain, with the rest obtained from reference TRBV19 and TRBJ1-3, is as follows: DGGITQSPKYLFRKEGQNVTLSCEQNLNHDAMYWYRQDPGQGLRLIYYSQIVNDFQKGDIAEGYSVSREKKESFPLTVTSAQKNPTAFYLCASSISRAGAGNTIYFGEGSWLTVV.